This T cell receptor (beta chain) was sequenced during a study of memory CD4+ T cells and cytomegalovirus serostatus. Study information: Healthy Belgian adult donors included 9 or 10 CMV-positive and some 24 CMV-negative people. Findings and limits, study-wide: A US-trained random forest predicted CMV serostatus with median AUC approximately 0.9.

About this clone: Its target is not known. This sample also contains other DNA sequences that code for the same CDR3.

Authors' data handling: Out-of-frame sequences were removed, leaving 2 million to 2.5 million distinct TCRbeta sequences. TCRdb's copy holds only in-frame clones and misses some; the assay was immunoSEQ multiplex PCR. V and J calls and clone size are as listed in that table; D and trimming were resolved from the DNA. The sample records tens of thousands of clones, about three quarters being singletons. The sort gate was single viable CD3+CD4+CD8-CD45RO+ cells for memory CD4+ T cells. CD4+ T cells were isolated by positive magnetic selection. Trimming cost V 2 bases and J 3 bases, with 8 bases left between them. The CDR3 has 13 residues. Looked up from germline, CDR1 is SGHKS and CDR2 is YYEKEE (reference sequence).

Sequencing was carried out using memory CD4+ T cells from blood. This clonotype was sampled from an adult in good health and CMV-seronegative. This chain links TRBV5-5 with TRBJ2-5, with D possibly being TRBD2 (6 bases). CDR3 amino acids: CASSFPGEETQYF. In DNA form, the CDR3 reads TGTGCCAGCAGCTTCCCGGGAGAAGAGACCCAGTACTTC.